Given below is one TCR beta chain in context. Losses at the gene ends were 6 bases for V and 2 bases for J; bases not matched to a gene: 9. CDR1 is MNHNY, CDR2 SVGAGI, per germline (reference sequence). The CDR3 consists of 16 residues. A history of autoimmune disease or systemic immunosuppression excluded patients. This record belongs to a study of OX40 agonist ivuxolimab in advanced cancers. Overall study context: Males comprised roughly four fifths of the group, whose mean age was 60 years (range roughly 23 to 80). Partial responses were observed in three patients, of whom one had hepatocellular carcinoma and two had cutaneous melanoma.

Sequenced by immunoSEQ multiplex PCR; TCRdb stores in-frame clones only, minus some. The data hold about 64,000 clones, with about nine tenths observed a single time. The V gene is TRBV6-6, the J gene TRBJ2-3; 9 bases map to TRBD2. The TCR comes from an adult with an advanced solid tumor such as melanoma, head and neck, liver or kidney cancer. Sequenced here: CD4+ or CD8+ T cells sorted from blood, sampled in a trial of the OX40 agonist ivuxolimab. The CDR3 DNA is TGTGCCAGCAGGGAGACTAGCGGTTTTTCCACAGATACGCAGTATTTT. It translates to CASRETSGFSTDTQYF.